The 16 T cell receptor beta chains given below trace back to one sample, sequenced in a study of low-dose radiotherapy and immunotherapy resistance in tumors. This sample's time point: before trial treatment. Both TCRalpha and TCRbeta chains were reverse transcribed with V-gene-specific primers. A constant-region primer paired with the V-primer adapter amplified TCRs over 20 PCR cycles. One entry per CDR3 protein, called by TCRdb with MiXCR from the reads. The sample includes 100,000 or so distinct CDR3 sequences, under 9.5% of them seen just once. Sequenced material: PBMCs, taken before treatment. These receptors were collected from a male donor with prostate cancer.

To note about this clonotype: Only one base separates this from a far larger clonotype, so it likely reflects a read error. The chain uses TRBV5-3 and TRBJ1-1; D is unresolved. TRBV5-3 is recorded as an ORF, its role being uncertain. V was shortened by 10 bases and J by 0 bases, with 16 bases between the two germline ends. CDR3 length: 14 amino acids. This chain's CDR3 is CAGSLAGVNTEAFF. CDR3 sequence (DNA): TGTGCCGGCAGCTTAGCTGGCGTGAACACTGAAGCTTTCTTT.

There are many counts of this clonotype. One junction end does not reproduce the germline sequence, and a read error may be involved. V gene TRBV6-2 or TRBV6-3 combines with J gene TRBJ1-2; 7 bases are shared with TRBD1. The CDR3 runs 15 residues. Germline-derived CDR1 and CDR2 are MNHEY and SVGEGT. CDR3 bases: TGTGCCAGCAGGGTAGGGGGCCTCCCTAACTATTGCTACACCTTC. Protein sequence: CASRVGGLPNYCYTF.

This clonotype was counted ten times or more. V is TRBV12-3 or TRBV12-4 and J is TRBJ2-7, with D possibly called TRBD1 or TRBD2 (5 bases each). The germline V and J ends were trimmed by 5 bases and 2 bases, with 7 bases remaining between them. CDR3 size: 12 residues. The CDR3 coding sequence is TGTGCCAGCAGTGGGGACCCCTACGAGCAGTACTTC. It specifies CASSGDPYEQYF.

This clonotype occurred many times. CDR3 nucleotides: TGCAGTGCGAGCGGGTCTCGGGGCGAGCAGTACTTC. This codes for CSASGSRGEQYF. The chain carries TRBV20-1 and TRBJ2-7; TRBD2 is a possible D gene (6 bases). V was shortened by 6 bases and J by 6 bases, with 15 bases between the two germline ends. CDR3 length equals 12 residues. The germline V gene encodes CDR1 DFQATT and CDR2 SNEGSKA (reference sequence).

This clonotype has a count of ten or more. The CDR3 protein is CASSPSAYQPQHF. CDR3 coding DNA: TGTGCCAGCTCACCATCGGCATACCAGCCCCAGCATTTT. This chain connects TRBV18 to TRBJ1-5; D uncertain. The CDR3 consists of 13 residues. V lost 2 bases to trimming and J lost 7 bases, with 9 bases between them. The germline gives CDR1 KGHSH, CDR2 LQKENI.

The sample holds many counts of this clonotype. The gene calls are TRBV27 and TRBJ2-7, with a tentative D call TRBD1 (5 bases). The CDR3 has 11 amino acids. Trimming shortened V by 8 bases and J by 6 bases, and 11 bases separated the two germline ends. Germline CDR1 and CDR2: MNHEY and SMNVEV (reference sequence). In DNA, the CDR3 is TGTGCCAGCGGGGCCGTCACCGAGCAGTACTTC. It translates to CASGAVTEQYF.

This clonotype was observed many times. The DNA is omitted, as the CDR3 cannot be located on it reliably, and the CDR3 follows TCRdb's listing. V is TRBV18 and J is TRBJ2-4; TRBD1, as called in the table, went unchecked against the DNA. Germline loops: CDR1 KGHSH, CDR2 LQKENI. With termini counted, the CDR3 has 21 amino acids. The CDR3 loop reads CASSPFFGPGITQLAKNIQYF.

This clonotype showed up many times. In DNA, the CDR3 is TGTGCCAGCAGCTTGGGCGCAGGGGGCAATGAGCAGTTCTTC. Translating gives CASSLGAGGNEQFF. The chain combines TRBV5-6 with TRBJ2-1; 7 bases agree with TRBD1. Trimming at V came to 0 bases and at J to 6 bases, leaving 3 bases not matched to a gene. Germline V gene sequence: CDR1 SGHDT, CDR2 YYEEEE. The length of the CDR3 is 14 residues.

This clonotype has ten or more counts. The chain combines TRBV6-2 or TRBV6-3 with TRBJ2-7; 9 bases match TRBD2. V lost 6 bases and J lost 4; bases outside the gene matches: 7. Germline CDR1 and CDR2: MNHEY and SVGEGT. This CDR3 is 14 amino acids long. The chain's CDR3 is CASRTSGSAYEQYF. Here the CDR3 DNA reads TGTGCCAGCAGGACTAGCGGCTCCGCTTACGAGCAGTACTTC.

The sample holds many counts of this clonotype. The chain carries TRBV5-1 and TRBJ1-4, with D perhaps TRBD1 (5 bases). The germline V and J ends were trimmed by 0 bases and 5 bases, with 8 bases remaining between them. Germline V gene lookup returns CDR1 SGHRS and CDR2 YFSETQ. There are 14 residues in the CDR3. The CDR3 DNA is TGCGCCAGCAGCTTGGGGGGGACCAATGAAAAACTGTTTTTT. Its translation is CASSLGGTNEKLFF.

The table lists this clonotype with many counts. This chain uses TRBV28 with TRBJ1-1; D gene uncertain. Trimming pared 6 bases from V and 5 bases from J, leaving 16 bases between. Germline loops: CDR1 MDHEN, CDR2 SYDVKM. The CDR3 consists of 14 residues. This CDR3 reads CASSSAGSGTEAFF. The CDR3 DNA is TGTGCCAGCAGCTCCGCTGGGTCGGGGACTGAAGCTTTCTTT.

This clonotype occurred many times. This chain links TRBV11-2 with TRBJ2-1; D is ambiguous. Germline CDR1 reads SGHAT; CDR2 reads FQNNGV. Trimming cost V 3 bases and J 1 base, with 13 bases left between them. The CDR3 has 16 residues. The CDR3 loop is CASSFSSIASYNEQFF. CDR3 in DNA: TGTGCCAGCAGCTTTAGCTCCATTGCTTCCTACAATGAGCAGTTCTTC.

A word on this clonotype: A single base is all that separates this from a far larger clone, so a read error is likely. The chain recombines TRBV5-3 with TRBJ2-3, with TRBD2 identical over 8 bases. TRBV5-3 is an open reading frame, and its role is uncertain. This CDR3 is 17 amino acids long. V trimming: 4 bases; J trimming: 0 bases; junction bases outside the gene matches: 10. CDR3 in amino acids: CARSTVLAGFSTDTQYF. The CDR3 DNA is TGTGCCAGAAGCACAGTCCTAGCGGGCTTTAGCACAGATACGCAGTATTTT.

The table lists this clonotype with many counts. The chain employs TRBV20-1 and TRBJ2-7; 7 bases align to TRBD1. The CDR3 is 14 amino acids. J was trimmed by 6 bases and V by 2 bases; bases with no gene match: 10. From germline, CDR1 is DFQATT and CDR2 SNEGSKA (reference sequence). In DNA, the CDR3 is TGCAGTGCTAGAATCCAGGGACAGAGTGCCGAGCAGTACTTC. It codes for CSARIQGQSAEQYF.

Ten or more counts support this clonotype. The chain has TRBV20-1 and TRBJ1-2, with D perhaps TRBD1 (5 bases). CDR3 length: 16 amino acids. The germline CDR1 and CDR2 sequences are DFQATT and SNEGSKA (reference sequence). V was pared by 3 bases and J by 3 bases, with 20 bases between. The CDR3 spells CSASRRVGGADYGYTF. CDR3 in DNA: TGCAGTGCTAGTCGACGGGTCGGGGGAGCGGACTATGGCTACACCTTC.

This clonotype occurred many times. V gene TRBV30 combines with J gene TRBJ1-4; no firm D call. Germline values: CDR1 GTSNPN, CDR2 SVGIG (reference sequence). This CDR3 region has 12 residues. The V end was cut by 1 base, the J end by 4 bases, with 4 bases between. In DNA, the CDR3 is TGTGCCTGGAGTGCGATTAATGAAAAACTGTTTTTT. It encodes CAWSAINEKLFF.